Given below is one TCR beta chain in context. The specificity of this receptor is unknown. No base qualities exist here, and no much larger clone lies one base off it. CDR1 and CDR2 (MNHEY, SMNVEV) derive from the germline V gene (reference sequence). Including the terminal cysteine and phenylalanine, the CDR3 comprises 13 residues. Just the 39-base CDR3 DNA is kept, in frame starting at base 1. The germline V and J ends show losses of 2 bases and 12 bases respectively, and no gene match explains 8 bases of the junction. This sample is part of a study of blood T cell repertoires in COVID-19 (dated by TCRdb to 2020 to 2022). For the study in its entirety: The collaborator samples originated in the United States, Italy and Spain and spanned the acute and convalescent phases of COVID-19. The samples were drawn from two sources: the first 160 participants of the ongoing ImmuneRACE study, and fewer than 1,500 subjects contributed by 6 global collaborators. HLA class I and class II types, where available, came from metadata supplied by the sample provider rather than from assay-based typing. The dataset comprised deeply sampled blood TCRbeta repertoires from subjects exposed to, actively infected with, or recovered from COVID-19. The prospective study material was composed of cDNA or gDNA derived from T cells, B-cell-depleted T cells, or PBMCs. A freely available public database, intended as a resource for researchers studying the immune response to SARS-CoV-2, is where the repertoires were released. Nearly every sample came with metadata listing a de-identified subject ID, COVID-19 status, age in years and sex. Broader findings and caveats from the paper: The quantity of clinical and demographic metadata differed by source and by participant and was supplied without curation.

TCRbeta CDR3 regions were amplified from genomic DNA using the immunoSEQ Assay, a bias-controlled multiplex PCR. The original pipeline was this. The number of nucleated cells in each sample was estimated by amplification of reference gene primers within the assay. To quantify the absolute abundance of each unique TCRbeta CDR3 rearrangement, sequence reads were collapsed and filtered. For each sample, productive Simpson clonality was calculated as the square root of Simpson's diversity index over productive rearrangements. TCRdb provides this immuneACCESS table in a form limited to in-frame rearrangements. Some clones are lacking; in checked studies, under half of them reflect an unresolved V gene, and why the rest are absent is not known. V, J and clone size derive from that table, while D and trimming were established from the DNA sequence. Recorded for this sample are 400,000 to 550,000 clones; roughly nine tenths of them occurred a single time. Approximately 2% of the sample is taken by the ten largest.

Participants in the prospective study were aged roughly 18 to 89 years, lived in more than 20 United States geographic areas, and enrolled through a virtual design. In the prospective study, participants were assigned to cohorts based on the clinical history participants reported in a screening survey and a study questionnaire. In the prospective study, whole blood, serum and a nasopharyngeal or oropharyngeal swab were collected from each participant by mobile phlebotomists. Additional blood draws and questionnaires over an approximately two-month period could optionally be provided by prospective study participants. Prospective study blood samples were shipped either frozen or at room temperature before DNA extraction.

This sequence originates from a young woman with acute COVID-19. Input material: PBMCs or T cells enriched from blood (not recorded which). The rearranged chain carries TRBV27 and TRBJ2-5; a stretch of 8 junction bases matches TRBD1. The DNA sequence reads TGTGCCAGCAGTTTAGTCGTCAGGGGACAGGAGTACTTC. Its translation is CASSLVVRGQEYF.